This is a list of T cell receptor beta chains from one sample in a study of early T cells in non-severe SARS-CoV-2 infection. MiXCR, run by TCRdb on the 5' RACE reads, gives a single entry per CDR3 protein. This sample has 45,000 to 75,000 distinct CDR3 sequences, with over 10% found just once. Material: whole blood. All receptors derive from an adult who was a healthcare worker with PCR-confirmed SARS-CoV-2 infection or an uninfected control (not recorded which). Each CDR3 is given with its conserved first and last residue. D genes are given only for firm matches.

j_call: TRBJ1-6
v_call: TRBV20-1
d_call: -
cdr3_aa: CSARAPYWESRYDGSPLHF

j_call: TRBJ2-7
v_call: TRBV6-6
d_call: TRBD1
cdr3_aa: CASSKGQSYEQYF

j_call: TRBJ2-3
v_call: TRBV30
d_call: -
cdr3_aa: CAWNSATDTQYF

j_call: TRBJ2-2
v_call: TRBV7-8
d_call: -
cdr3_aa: CASSSDRLPGELFF

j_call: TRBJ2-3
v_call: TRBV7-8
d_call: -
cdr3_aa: CASGPPGDTQYF

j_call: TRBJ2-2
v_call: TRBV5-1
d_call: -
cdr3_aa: CASSIGDPTGELFF

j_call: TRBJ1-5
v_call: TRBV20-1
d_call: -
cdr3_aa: CSARAKGAINQPQHF

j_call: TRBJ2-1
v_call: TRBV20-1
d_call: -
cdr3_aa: CSALQGGNEQFF

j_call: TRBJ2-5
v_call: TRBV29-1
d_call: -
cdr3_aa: CSVVGIQETQYF

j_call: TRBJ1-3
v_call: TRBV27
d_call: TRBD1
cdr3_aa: CASRTGTGGNTIYF

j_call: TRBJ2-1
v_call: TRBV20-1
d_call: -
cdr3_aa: CSASRRAAGYNEQFF

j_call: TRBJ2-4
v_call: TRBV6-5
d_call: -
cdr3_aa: CASSYSFGVKNIQYF

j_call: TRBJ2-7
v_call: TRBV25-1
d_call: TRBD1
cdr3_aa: CASRDDKGAPGEQYF

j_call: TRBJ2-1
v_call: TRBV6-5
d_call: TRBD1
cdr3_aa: CASSYAGGYNEQFF

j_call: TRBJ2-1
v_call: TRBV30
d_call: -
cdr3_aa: CAWSVQGSQQFF

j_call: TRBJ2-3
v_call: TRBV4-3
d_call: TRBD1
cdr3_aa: CASSQEGTGGTDTQYF